The clone carrying this T cell receptor beta chain was counted only a few times. Its antigen is not identified. The sample belongs to a study of blood T cells in healthy people across ages. Study-level results: For the donors, CMV status was unknown and possibly confounded expanded clonotype changes.

Combining a sample-barcoded 5' primer with a J-beta primer mix, a second PCR ran for about 6 to 12 cycles. A template-switch adaptor with 12 random nucleotides tagged each cDNA molecule. Samples each returned at least 2.5 million CDR3-containing paired-end reads. TCRdb reanalysed the 5' RACE reads using MiXCR and keeps one entry per CDR3 protein. This table has hundreds of thousands of distinct CDR3 sequences, 35% to 60% appearing once. Every sample yielded at least 6.5 million isolated PBMCs. The V and J ends lost 4 bases and 5 bases respectively, with 6 bases between them. The CDR3 sequence is 11 residues long. The germline V gene has CDR1 LNHDA and CDR2 SQIVND (reference sequence).

The source material was blood. The chain has TRBV19 and TRBJ2-7; D gene unclear. This clonotype was obtained from a man older than 75 in good health. As DNA, the CDR3 is TGTGCCAGTAGTACCCGGCACGAGCAGTACTTC. Protein: CASSTRHEQYF.